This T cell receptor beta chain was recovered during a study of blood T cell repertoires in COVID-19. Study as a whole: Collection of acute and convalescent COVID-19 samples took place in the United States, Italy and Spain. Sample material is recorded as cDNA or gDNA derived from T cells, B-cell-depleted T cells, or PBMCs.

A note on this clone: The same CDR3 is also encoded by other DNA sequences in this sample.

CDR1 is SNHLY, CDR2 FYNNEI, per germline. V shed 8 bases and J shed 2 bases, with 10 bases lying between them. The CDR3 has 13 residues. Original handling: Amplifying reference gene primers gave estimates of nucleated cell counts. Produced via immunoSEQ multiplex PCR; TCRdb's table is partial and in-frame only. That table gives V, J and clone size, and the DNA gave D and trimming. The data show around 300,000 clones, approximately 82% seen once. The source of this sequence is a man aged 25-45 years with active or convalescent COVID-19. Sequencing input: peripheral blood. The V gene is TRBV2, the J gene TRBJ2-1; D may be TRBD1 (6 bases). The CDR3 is CASVRGTYNEQFF. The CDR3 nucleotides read TGTGCCAGCGTCAGGGGCACCTACAATGAGCAGTTCTTC.